This TCR beta chain was captured by sequencing in a study of human T cells and chemical hapten exposure (dated by TCRdb to the early 2020s). Regarding the research as a whole: For sensitization, 2% DPC in acetone was applied to an approximately 2 cm by approximately 2 cm area of upper inner arm skin. Peripheral blood TCR repertoire changes were tracked in vivo in alopecia patients during primary and secondary sensitization to the hapten diphenylcyclopropenone (DPC). About 30 alopecia patients provided blood for TCR sequencing at one to four time points (pre-sensitization, 2, 6 and 24 weeks). Patch testing was performed on the upper back with Finn chambers containing 0.01% DPC, and the patch tests were scored after 6 days according to International Contact Dermatitis Research Group standards. Blood samples were taken from patients before sensitization (week 0) and then at 2, 6 and about 24 weeks after DPC sensitization. Throughout the study period of 20 to 25 weeks, patients also received therapeutic DPC doses to the scalp every week. Most of the patients in the cohort were female, and the cohort covered alopecia areata with under or over 50% scalp involvement, alopecia totalis and alopecia universalis. Libraries were pooled for sequencing, and variation in per-sample TCR yields was attributed mainly to small differences in library volumes within the pool.

Reading the label with the study, this specimen's time point is: patch test 1, 2 weeks after DPC sensitization. The treatment or condition label, read with the paper, signifies: therapeutic diphenylcyclopropenone sensitization with weekly scalp DPC. At each patch-test visit, blood was drawn before the patch test was applied. Eligible patients were aged 18 to 70, diagnosed with alopecia, deemed suitable for DPC therapy, and excluded if pregnant. Total RNA was extracted from unfractionated whole blood collected in Tempus Blood RNA tubes. Study-level results and caveats: Expanded TCRs formed significantly more large CDR3 similarity clusters than pre-sensitization or healthy control sets, consistent with antigen-driven responses. The number of PT1 expanded TCRs positively correlated with patch test score, significant at thresholds 8, 16 and 32 but not 4. Because all patients had alopecia, a presumed autoimmune disease, the immune response of the patients might differ from that of healthy individuals. No change with DPC sensitization was found in the number of TCRs above 1 in 1000 frequency, and no evidence of global repertoire structure alterations was found. Repeated subsampling changed both the strength of the expansion versus patch-test correlation and the threshold at which that correlation became significant.

This clonotype was seen at least ten times. Its antigen target is currently unknown. Per-base quality was not reported, and no clone a single base away is much larger than it. The library was obtained by RACE. The data were produced on a NextSeq 500. Library preparation attached unique molecular identifiers to individual cDNA molecules for quantitative, reproducible TCR counting. For every blood RNA sample, sequencing covered both the TCR alpha and TCR beta chains. The source study handled its data this way. The median number of TCRs per sample was 95,638, ranging from about 23,224 to 700,000. The Decombinator software suite was used to annotate the V, J and CDR3 of the TCR reads. To make PS versus PT1 abundance plots, every sample was subsampled to the same number of TCRs (28,000). Expanded TCRs were defined as absent before sensitization and observed at least eight times at the 2-week time point. TCRdb handled the public reads itself, with Q25 trimming in fastp and clone calling in MiXCR, and kept productive beta chains. Here each entry gathers all rows of one CDR3 protein and keeps the most common genes and DNA. The V and J calls were not made by the authors but by TCRdb's processing. The sample yields 370,000 or so distinct CDR3 sequences; nearly 5% were counted once. The top ten constitute under 3% of the sample.

CDR1 is given as SGHAT and CDR2 as FQNNGV, both from the germline V gene. The V end loses 3 bases and the J end loses 5 bases, and a stretch of 8 bases separates them. The CDR3 numbers 13 residues from cysteine through phenylalanine. Left in the record is the CDR3 DNA by itself, 39 bases read in frame from the first base. The sequence was collected from a woman aged 45-60 years with alopecia areata. Some clones in this sample may be carry-over from other donors' samples. The material was whole blood, obtained in connection with sensitization to the hapten diphenylcyclopropenone (DPC). The chain is made from TRBV11-2 and TRBJ1-5, with the D segment identity uncertain. The nucleotide sequence reads as follows: TGTGCCAGCAGCTTCGCAGTCGATCAGCCCCAGCATTTT. It specifies CASSFAVDQPQHF. The CDR3, completed at both ends by the reference TRBV11-2 and TRBJ1-5 genes, gives the full variable domain EAGVAQSPRYKIIEKRQSVAFWCNPISGHATLYWYQQILGQGPKLLIQFQNNGVVDDSQLPKDRFSAERLKGVDSTLKIQPAKLEDSAVYLCASSFAVDQPQHFGDGTRLSIL.